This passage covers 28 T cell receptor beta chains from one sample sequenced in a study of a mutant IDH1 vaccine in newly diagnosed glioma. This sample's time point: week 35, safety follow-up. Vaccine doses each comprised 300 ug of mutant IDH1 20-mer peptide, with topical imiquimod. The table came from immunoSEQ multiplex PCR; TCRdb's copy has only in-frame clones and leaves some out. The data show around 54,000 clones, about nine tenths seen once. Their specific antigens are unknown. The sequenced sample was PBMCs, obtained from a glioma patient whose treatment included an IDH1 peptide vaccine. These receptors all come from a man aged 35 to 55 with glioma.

CDR3 DNA sequence: TGTGCCAGCAGCTTAGAGGGCGGGAGGAGGAAAAATGAGCAGTTCTTC. Its protein product is CASSLEGGRRKNEQFF. The V and J genes are TRBV7-2 and TRBJ2-1; TRBD2 aligns across 8 bases. CDR1 SGHTA and CDR2 FQGNSA come from the germline V gene. The CDR3 is made up of 16 amino acids. V dropped 1 base and J dropped 7; count of bases not matched to a gene: 9.

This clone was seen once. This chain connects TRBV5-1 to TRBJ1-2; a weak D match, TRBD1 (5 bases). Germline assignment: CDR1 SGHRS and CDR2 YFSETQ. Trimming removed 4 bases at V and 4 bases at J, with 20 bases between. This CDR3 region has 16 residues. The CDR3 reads CASSKDSAQGRYGYTF. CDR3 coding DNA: TGCGCCAGCAGCAAGGACTCGGCGCAGGGACGCTATGGCTACACCTTC.

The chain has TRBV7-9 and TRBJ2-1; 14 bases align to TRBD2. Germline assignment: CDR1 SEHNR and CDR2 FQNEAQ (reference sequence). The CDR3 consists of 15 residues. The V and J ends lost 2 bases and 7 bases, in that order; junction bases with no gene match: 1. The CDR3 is CASSLRLAGGNEQFF. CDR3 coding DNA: TGTGCCAGCAGCTTAAGACTAGCGGGAGGGAATGAGCAGTTCTTC.

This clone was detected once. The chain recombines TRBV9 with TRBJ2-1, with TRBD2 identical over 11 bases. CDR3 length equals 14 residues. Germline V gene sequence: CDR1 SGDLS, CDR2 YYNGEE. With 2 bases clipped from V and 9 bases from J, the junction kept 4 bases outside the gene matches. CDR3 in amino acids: CASSVSGRAIEQFF. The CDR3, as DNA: TGTGCCAGCAGCGTTAGCGGGAGGGCCATTGAGCAGTTCTTC.

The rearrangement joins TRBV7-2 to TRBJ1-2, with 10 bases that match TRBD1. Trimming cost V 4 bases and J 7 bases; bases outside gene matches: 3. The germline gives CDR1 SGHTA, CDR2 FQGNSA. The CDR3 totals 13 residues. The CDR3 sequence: CASSSRDRGGYTF. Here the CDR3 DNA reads TGTGCCAGCAGCTCCCGGGACAGGGGTGGCTACACCTTC.

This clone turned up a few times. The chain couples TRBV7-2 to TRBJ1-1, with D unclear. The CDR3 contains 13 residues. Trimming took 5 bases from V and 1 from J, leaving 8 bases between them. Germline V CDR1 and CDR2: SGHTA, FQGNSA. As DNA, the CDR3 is TGTGCCAGCAGCGCCCAGGAGAACACTGAAGCTTTCTTT. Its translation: CASSAQENTEAFF.

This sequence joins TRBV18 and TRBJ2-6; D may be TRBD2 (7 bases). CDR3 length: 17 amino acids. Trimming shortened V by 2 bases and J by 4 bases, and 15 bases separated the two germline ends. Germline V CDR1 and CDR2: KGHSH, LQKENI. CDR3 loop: CASSPRPGGVGANVLTF. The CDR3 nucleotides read TGTGCCAGCTCACCAAGACCGGGGGGCGTAGGGGCCAACGTCCTGACTTTC.

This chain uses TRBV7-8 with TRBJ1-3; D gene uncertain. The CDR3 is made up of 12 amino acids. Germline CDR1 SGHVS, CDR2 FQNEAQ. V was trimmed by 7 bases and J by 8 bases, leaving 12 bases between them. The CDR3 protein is CASTSNGYTIYF. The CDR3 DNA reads TGTGCCAGCACCTCCAACGGGTACACCATATATTTT.

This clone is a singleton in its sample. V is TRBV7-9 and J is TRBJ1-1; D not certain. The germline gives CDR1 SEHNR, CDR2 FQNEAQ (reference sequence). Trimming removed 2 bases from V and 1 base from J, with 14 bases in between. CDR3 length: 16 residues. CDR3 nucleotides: TGTGCCAGCAGCTTACCCACATTACGGACGAACACTGAAGCTTTCTTT. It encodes CASSLPTLRTNTEAFF.

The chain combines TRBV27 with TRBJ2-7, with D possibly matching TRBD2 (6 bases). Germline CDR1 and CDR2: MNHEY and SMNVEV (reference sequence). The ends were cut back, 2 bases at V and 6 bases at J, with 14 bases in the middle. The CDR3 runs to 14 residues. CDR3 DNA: TGTGCCAGCAGTTTACTTGGGGCGGGGAGCGAGCAGTACTTC. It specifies CASSLLGAGSEQYF.

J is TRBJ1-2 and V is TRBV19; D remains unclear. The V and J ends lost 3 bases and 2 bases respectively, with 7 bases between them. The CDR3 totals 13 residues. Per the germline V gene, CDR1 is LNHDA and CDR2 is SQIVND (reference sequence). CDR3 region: CASSISGNYGYTF. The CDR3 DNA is TGTGCCAGTAGTATTTCGGGAAACTATGGCTACACCTTC.

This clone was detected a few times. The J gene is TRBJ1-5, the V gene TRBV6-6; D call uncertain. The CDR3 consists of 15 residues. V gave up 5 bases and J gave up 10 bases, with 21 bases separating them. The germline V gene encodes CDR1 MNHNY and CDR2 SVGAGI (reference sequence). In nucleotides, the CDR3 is TGTGCCAGCAGTGACAAGACGGAGTACCTCTCTCCCCAGCATTTT. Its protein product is CASSDKTEYLSPQHF.

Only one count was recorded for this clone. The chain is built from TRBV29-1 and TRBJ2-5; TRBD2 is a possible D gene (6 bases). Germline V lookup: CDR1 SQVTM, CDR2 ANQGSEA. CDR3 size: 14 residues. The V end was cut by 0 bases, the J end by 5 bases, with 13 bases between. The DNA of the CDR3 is TGCAGCGTTGAAGACCCGGTAGGAGGGGAGACCCAGTACTTC. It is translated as CSVEDPVGGETQYF.

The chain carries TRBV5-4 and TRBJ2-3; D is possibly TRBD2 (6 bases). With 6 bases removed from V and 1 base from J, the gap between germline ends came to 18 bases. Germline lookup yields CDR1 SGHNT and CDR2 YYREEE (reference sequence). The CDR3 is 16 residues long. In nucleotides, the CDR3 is TGTGCCAGCACCGAATCCGGGGGAATGGGCACAGATACGCAGTATTTT. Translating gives CASTESGGMGTDTQYF.

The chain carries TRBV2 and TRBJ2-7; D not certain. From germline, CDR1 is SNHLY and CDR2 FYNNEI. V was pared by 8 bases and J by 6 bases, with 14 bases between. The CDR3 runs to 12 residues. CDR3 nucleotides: TGTGCCAGCCGCCAGGTCCCGACCGAGCAGTACTTC. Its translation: CASRQVPTEQYF.

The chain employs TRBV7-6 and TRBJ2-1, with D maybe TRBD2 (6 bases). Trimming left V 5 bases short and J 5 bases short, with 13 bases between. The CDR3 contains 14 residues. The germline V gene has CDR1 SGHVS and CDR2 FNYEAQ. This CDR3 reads CASSGLAYNNEQFF. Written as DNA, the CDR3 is TGTGCCAGCAGCGGTCTAGCGTATAACAATGAGCAGTTCTTC.

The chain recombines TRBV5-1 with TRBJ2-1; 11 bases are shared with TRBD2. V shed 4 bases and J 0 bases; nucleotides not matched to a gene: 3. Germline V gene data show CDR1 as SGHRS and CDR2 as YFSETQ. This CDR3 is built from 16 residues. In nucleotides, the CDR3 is TGCGCCAGCAGCCGTACTAGCGGGAGCTCCTACAATGAGCAGTTCTTC. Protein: CASSRTSGSSYNEQFF.

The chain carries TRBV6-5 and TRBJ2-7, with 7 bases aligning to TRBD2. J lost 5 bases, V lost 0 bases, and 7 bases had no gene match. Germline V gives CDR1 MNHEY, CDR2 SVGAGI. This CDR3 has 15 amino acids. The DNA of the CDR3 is TGTGCCAGCAGTTACTCGATTGGGAGGGGCGACGAGCAGTACTTC. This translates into CASSYSIGRGDEQYF.

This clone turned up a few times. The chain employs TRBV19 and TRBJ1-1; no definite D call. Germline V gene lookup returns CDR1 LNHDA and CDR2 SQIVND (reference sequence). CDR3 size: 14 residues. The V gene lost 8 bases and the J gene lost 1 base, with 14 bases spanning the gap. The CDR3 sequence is CASLSPPANTEAFF. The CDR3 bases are TGTGCCAGTCTCTCCCCCCCAGCGAACACTGAAGCTTTCTTT.

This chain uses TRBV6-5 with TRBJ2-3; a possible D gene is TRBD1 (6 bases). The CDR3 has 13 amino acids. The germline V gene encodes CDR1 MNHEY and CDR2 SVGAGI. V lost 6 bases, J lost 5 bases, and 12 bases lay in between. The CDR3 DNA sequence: TGTGCCAGCAGACGAGACAGGCAAGATACGCAGTATTTT. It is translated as CASRRDRQDTQYF.

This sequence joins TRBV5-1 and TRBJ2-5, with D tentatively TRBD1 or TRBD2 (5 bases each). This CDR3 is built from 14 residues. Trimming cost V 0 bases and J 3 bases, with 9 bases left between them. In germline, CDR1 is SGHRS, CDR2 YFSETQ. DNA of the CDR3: TGCGCCAGCAGCTTGGTAGGGACGGAAGAGACCCAGTACTTC. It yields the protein CASSLVGTEETQYF.

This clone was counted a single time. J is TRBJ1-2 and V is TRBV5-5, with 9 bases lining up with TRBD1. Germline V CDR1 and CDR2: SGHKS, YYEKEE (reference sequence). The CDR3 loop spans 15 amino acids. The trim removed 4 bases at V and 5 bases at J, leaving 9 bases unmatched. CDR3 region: CASSHRDREKYGYTF. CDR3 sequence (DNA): TGTGCCAGCAGCCATCGGGACAGGGAGAAGTATGGCTACACCTTC.

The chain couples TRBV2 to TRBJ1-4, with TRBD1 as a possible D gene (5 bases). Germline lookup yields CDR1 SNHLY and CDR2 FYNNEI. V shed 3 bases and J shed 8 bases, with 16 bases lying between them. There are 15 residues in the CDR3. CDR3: CASSDQGPNSEKLFF. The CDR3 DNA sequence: TGTGCCAGCAGTGACCAGGGACCTAATAGCGAAAAACTGTTTTTT.

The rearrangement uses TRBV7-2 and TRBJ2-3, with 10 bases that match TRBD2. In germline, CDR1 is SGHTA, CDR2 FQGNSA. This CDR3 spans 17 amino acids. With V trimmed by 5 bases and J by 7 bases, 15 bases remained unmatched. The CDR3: CASSQGGSGGYRNTQYF. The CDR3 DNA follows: TGTGCCAGCAGCCAGGGGGGTAGCGGGGGGTATAGGAATACGCAGTATTTT.

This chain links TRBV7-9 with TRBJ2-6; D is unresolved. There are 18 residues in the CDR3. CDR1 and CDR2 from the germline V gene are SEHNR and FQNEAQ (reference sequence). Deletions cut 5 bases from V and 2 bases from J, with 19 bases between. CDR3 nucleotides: TGTGCCAGCAGCCGTTCCTCGACCTTGAAGGCTGGGGCCAACGTCCTGACTTTC. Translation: CASSRSSTLKAGANVLTF.

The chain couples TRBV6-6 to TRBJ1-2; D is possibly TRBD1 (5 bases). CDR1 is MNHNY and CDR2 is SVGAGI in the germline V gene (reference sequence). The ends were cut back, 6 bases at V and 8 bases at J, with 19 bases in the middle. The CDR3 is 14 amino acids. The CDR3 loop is CASRPLDSGGGYTF. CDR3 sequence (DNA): TGTGCCAGCAGACCCCTCGACAGTGGCGGGGGCTACACCTTC.

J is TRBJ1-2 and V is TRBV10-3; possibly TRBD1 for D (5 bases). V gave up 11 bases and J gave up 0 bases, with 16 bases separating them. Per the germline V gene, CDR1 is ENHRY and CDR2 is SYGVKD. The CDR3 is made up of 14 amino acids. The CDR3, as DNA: TGTGCCTCGACGAGGGACCTTACTAACTATGGCTACACCTTC. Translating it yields CASTRDLTNYGYTF.

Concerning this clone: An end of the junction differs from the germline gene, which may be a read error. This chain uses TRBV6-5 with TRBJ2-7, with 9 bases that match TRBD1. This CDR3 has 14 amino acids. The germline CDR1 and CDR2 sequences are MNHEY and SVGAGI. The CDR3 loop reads CASSYGDRDYAQYF. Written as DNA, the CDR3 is TGTGCCAGCAGTTATGGGGACAGGGATTACGCGCAGTACTTC.